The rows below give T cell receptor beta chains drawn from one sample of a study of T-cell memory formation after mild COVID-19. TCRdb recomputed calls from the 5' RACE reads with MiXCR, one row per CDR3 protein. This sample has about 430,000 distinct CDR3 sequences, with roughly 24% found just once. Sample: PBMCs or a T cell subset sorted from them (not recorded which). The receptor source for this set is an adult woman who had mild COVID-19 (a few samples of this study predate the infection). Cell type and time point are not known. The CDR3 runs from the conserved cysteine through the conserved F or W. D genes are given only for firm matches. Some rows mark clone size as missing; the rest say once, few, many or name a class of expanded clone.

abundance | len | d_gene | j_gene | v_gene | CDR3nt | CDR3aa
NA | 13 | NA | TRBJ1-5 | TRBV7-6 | TGTGCCAGCAGCCGAGGACCACGGCAGCCCCAGCATTTT | CASSRGPRQPQHF
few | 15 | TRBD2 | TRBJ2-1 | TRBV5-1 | TGCGCCAGCAGCACCGGCGGGGGCTCCTACAATGAGCAGTTCTTC | CASSTGGGSYNEQFF
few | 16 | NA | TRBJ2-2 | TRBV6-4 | TGTGCCAGCAGCTCAAGCCGAGATGGGTACACCGGGGAGCTGTTTTTT | CASSSSRDGYTGELFF
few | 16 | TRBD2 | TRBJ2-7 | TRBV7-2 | TGTGCCAGCAGCTCCCCGAGCGGGGTAAAATCCTACGAGCAGTACTTC | CASSSPSGVKSYEQYF
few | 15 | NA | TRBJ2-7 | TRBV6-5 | TGTGCCAGCAGTTACTCGAACAGGTTCAACTACGAGCAGTACTTC | CASSYSNRFNYEQYF
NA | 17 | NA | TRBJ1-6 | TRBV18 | TGTGCCAGCTCACCACTGAAAGGAGGGTCCTATAATTCACCCCTCCACTTT | CASSPLKGGSYNSPLHF
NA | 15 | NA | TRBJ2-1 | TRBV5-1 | TGCGCCAGCAGCTTGGGTCGTGGGGGCATAAATGAGCAGTTCTTC | CASSLGRGGINEQFF
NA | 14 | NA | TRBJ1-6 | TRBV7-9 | TGTGCCAGCAGCTTAGAGGGTATCGGTGTCCCCCTCCACTTT | CASSLEGIGVPLHF
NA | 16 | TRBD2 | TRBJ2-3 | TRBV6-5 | TGTGCCAGCAGAGCAACTAGCGGGGGGTACACAGATACGCAGTATTTT | CASRATSGGYTDTQYF
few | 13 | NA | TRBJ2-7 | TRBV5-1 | TGCGCCAGCAGCTTCGAGACACTGTACGAGCAGTACTTC | CASSFETLYEQYF
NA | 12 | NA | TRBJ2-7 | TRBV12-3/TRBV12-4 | TGTGCCAGCAGTCCGTCCCAACAGGGCCGGTACTTC | CASSPSQQGRYF
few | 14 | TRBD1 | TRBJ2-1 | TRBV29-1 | TGCAGCGTAAGATCGAGGACAGGGGGGAATGAGCAGTTCTTC | CSVRSRTGGNEQFF
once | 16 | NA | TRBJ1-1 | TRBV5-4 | TGTGCCAGCAGCCTTGGCGGATTAGGGGTGAGCACTGAAGCTTTCTTT | CASSLGGLGVSTEAFF
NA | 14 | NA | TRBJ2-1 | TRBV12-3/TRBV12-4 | TGTGCCAGCAGTTTAAAGCTAGAATACAATGAGCAGTTCTTC | CASSLKLEYNEQFF
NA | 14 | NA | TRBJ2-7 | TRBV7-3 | TGTGCCAGCAGCTTAATTCCTCCGTTTCACGAGCAGTACTTC | CASSLIPPFHEQYF
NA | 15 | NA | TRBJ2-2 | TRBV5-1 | TGCGCCAGCACTTCCGGGACAAAGAACACCGGGGAGCTGTTTTTT | CASTSGTKNTGELFF
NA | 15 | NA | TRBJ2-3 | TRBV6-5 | TGTGCCAGCAGTTACGGGGTCGGAATCACAGATACGCAGTATTTT | CASSYGVGITDTQYF
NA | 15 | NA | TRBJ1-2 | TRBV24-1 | TGTGCCACCAGTGATTCCCCGGGCCACCGAAGTGGCTACACCTTC | CATSDSPGHRSGYTF
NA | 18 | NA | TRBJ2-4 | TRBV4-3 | TGCGCCAGCAGCCAAGATTCGGTAGGGGGAGTAGCCAAAAACATTCAGTACTTC | CASSQDSVGGVAKNIQYF
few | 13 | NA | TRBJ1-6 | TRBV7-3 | TGTGCCAGCAGCTTACAAGGGAATTCACCCCTCCACTTT | CASSLQGNSPLHF
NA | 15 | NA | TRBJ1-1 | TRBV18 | TGTGCCAGCTCAAAAGGGTTGCAGGGAGACACTGAAGCTTTCTTT | CASSKGLQGDTEAFF
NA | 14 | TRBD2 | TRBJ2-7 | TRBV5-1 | TGCGCCAGCAGCTCGGCAGCGGGGTATTCCGAGCAGTACTTC | CASSSAAGYSEQYF
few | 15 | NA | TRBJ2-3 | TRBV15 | TGTGCCACCAGCATTAGGGTCGCTAGCACAGATACGCAGTATTTT | CATSIRVASTDTQYF
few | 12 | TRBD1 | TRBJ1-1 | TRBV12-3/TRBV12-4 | TGTGCCAGCAGCCCAAGACAGGGTAGGGCTTTCTTT | CASSPRQGRAFF
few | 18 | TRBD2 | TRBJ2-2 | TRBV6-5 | TGTGCCAGCAGTTATAGGGGACTAGCGGAAGTGGGGACCGGGGAGCTGTTTTTT | CASSYRGLAEVGTGELFF
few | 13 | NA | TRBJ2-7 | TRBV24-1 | TGTGCCACCAGTGATCCCCGGGATACCGAGCAGTACTTC | CATSDPRDTEQYF
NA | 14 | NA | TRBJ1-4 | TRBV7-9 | TGTGCCAGCAGCTTAGGAGTGTTAGGTGAAAAACTGTTTTTT | CASSLGVLGEKLFF
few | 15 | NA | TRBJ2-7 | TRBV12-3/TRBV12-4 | TGTGCCAGCAGTTTACCCGGGCGGCAACCCTACGAGCAGTACTTC | CASSLPGRQPYEQYF
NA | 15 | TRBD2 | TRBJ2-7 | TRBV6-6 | TGTGCCAGCAGTTCCCCAGCGGGGTATTCCTACGAGCAGTACTTC | CASSSPAGYSYEQYF
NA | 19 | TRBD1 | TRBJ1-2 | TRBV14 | TGTGCCAGCAGCCTTCTTCGAAGGGGGCGTTTTGCCACAGCGGAAGGCTACACCTTC | CASSLLRRGRFATAEGYTF
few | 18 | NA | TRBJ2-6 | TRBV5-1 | TGCGCCAGCAGCTTGGATACAGGATCAGACTCTGGGGCCAACGTCCTGACTTTC | CASSLDTGSDSGANVLTF
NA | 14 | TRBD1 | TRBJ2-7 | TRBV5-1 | TGCGCCAGCAGTACCGGGACAGGGGAATACGAGCAGTACTTC | CASSTGTGEYEQYF
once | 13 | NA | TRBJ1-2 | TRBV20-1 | TGCAGTGCTCGCCCGTCCTTAAGGGGTGGCTACACCTTC | CSARPSLRGGYTF
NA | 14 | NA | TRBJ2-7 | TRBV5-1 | TGCGCCAGCAGCTTGGACGGGAGAGGTTACGAGCAGTACTTC | CASSLDGRGYEQYF
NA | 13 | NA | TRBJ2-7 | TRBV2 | TGTGCCAGCGGGGGCGGGAGAGGTTACGAGCAGTACTTC | CASGGGRGYEQYF
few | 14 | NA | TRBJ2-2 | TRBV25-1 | TGTGCCAGCAGTGAAGAAACCGACGTGGGGGAGCTGTTTTTT | CASSEETDVGELFF
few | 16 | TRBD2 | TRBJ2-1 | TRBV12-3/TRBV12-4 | TGTGCCAGCAGTTCACCAGCGGGAGGGCCGGTTAGTGAGCAGTTCTTC | CASSSPAGGPVSEQFF
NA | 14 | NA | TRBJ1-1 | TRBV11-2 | TGTGCCAGCAGAGCCGGGCGCCTGAACACTGAAGCTTTCTTT | CASRAGRLNTEAFF
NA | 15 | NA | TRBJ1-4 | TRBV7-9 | TGTGCCAGCAGCTCGGGACTGGAAAAGAATGAAAAACTGTTTTTT | CASSSGLEKNEKLFF
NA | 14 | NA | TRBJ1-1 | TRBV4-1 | TGCGCCAGCAGCCAAAGGAACGTTCTAACTGAAGCTTTCTTT | CASSQRNVLTEAFF
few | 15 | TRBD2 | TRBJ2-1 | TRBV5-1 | TGCGCCAGCAGCTCTGGCGGGAGGCTGGGCAATGAGCAGTTCTTC | CASSSGGRLGNEQFF
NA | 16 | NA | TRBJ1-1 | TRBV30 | TGTGCCTGGAGCCTCACCTTCGCTCTGACGAACACTGAAGCTTTCTTT | CAWSLTFALTNTEAFF
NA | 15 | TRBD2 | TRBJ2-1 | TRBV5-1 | TGCGCCAGCACTCCTAGCGGGGGAAGTCACAATGAGCAGTTCTTC | CASTPSGGSHNEQFF